The source of this T cell receptor (beta chain) is a study of identical twins (dated by TCRdb to the mid-2010s). The study in broad terms: To test whether fetal clonotypes persist, the study used deep sequencing on TCR alpha and beta repertoires from monozygotic twins, unrelated adults of various ages, and cord blood. To rule out contamination, replicate twin experiments were performed at different times with different library preparation protocols.

Libraries were prepared through 5' RACE. The instrument given in TCRdb is Illumina HiSeq 2000. A universal primer binding site was introduced by template switching, and a unique molecular identifier was present in the final cDNA, enabling accurate counting of TCR cDNA molecules. Specific primers in the conserved constant-segment region were used to synthesize first-strand cDNA for TCR alpha and beta chains. To control for contamination, each cDNA library was double barcoded with a SMART-Mk sample barcode plus Illumina barcodes. TruSeq adapter sequences and Illumina sample barcodes were added in two successive PCR steps. The Illumina HiSeq platform was used with custom primers to sequence TCR alpha and beta cDNA libraries. Turning to the authors' computational methods: MiGEC processed the raw reads to extract unique molecular identifiers, while MiXCR was used to determine the CDR3 positions. Recombination models were inferred per individual with the repgenHMM and IGoR tools using an EM algorithm. Shared clonotype analysis was performed with the tcR package in R, normalizing sharing by the product of cloneset sizes. To study raw recombination without the effects of thymic and clonal selection, out-of-frame nonproductive sequences were analyzed. TCRdb took the public reads, trimmed them with fastp at Q25, ran MiXCR for clone calling and kept in-frame beta chains. Entries that share a CDR3 protein sequence are merged under the most common genes and DNA. TCRdb assigned the V and J calls; the authors' analysis was not used. Recorded for this sample are more than 250,000 distinct CDR3 sequences; under 9.5% of them occurred a single time. Roughly 2% of the sample comes from the top ten.

V is reduced by 0 bases and J by 4 bases, leaving a spacing of 10 bases between them. CDR1 and CDR2 are read off the germline V gene as SGHRS and YFSETQ. Taken from cysteine to phenylalanine, the CDR3 has 14 residues. Just CDR3 DNA is preserved here, 42 bases in frame from base 1. Every donor in the study was a healthy Caucasian. The twin cohort comprised three pairs of female monozygotic twins, all aged roughly 18 to 30 years. Miltenyi CD45RO+ enrichment and human naive T-cell isolation kits were used to isolate memory (CD45RO+) and naive T cells from PBMC. This clonotype was recorded at least ten times. There is no known antigen for this receptor. No much larger clone is present one base from it, and per-base qualities are unavailable. The study at large found these results: Compared with coincidental sharing between unrelated individuals, out-of-frame TCR alpha sequences shared between twins showed an excess of sequences with low generation probability. Abundant cord blood beta clonotypes had fewer insertions, young adult naive repertoires showed a similar but weaker trend, and memory repertoires showed no such trend. Excess twin sharing in beta out-of-frame sequences was weaker because fewer shared sequences lowered the signal-to-noise ratio. In monozygotic twins, out-of-frame TCR alpha sharing was systematically underestimated by recombination models, although the models agreed with sharing between unrelated individuals. Invariant T cells such as MAIT and iNKT could partly confound zero-insertion analyses, although diverse VJ usage argued against such confounding for most clonotypes. Because the same donors could not be followed over many years, the conclusions relied on cross-sectional statistical analysis.

The same sample was also used in a study of yellow fever vaccine responses in identical twins. The second study's authors report: According to the authors, in identical twins the way T cells responded to vaccination appeared partly convergent and partly personalized. The study precisely tracked vaccine-responding T cell clones in identical twins.

This TCR was sampled from a woman under 30 in good health. The chain is assembled from TRBV5-1 and TRBJ2-5; the D gene is perhaps TRBD1 or TRBD2, each of them matching over 5 bases. Sample: memory (CD45RO+) T cells sorted from blood. The label giving this sample's cell subset or site can be read as: CD45RO+ enriched T cells. For the CDR3, the sequence is CASSLAWDVETQYF. The DNA sequence is as follows: TGCGCCAGCAGCTTGGCCTGGGACGTAGAGACCCAGTACTTC.